These 21 T cell receptor beta chains were sequenced from one sample in a study of T cell changes during pregnancy in multiple sclerosis. Measured with immunoSEQ multiplex PCR; TCRdb has only the in-frame clones, and not every one. The profile shows about 26,000 clones, 85% to 90% of them singletons. The sequenced sample was CD8+ T cells from peripheral blood mononuclear cells, obtained in the second trimester of pregnancy. These receptors all come from a female donor with multiple sclerosis, enrolled in a pregnancy study.

The V call is TRBV7-9, the J call TRBJ2-1, with 13 bases matching TRBD2. Germline trimming cut 5 bases from V and 8 bases from J; bases unmatched to any gene: 9. CDR1 is SEHNR and CDR2 is FQNEAQ in the germline V gene (reference sequence). This CDR3 comprises 16 residues. CDR3 coding DNA: TGTGCCAGCAGCCCACGGACTAGCGGGAGACAAGATGAGCAGTTCTTC. This translates into CASSPRTSGRQDEQFF.

V is TRBV7-2 and J is TRBJ2-3; a weak D match, TRBD2 (6 bases). This CDR3 region has 16 residues. From germline, CDR1 is SGHTA and CDR2 FQGNSA. The germline V and J ends were trimmed by 3 bases and 6 bases, with 19 bases remaining between them. CDR3 residues: CASSFSVAENSDTQYF. The CDR3 nucleotides are TGTGCCAGCAGCTTTTCAGTAGCGGAAAACTCCGATACGCAGTATTTT. Filled out from reference TRBV7-2 and TRBJ2-3, the complete variable domain reads GAGVSQSPSNKVTEKGKDVELRCDPISGHTALYWYRQSLGQGLEFLIYFQGNSAPDKSGLPSDRFSAERTGGSVSTLTIQRTQQEDSAVYLCASSFSVAENSDTQYFGPGTRLTVL.

This clone was seen a single time. V and J are TRBV9 and TRBJ2-1; the match to TRBD2 covers 7 bases. Germline V gene data show CDR1 as SGDLS and CDR2 as YYNGEE. V lost 6 bases to trimming and J lost 9 bases; unmatched junction nucleotides: 12. The CDR3 has 14 residues. The CDR3 sequence is CASTDGAGDREQFF. In nucleotides, the CDR3 is TGTGCCAGCACCGATGGGGCGGGAGATCGTGAGCAGTTCTTC. The full variable domain, completed using reference TRBV9 and TRBJ2-1, is DSGVTQTPKHLITATGQRVTLRCSPRSGDLSVYWYQQSLDQGLQFLIQYYNGEERAKGNILERFSAQQFPDLHSELNLSSLELGDSALYFCASTDGAGDREQFFGPGTRLTVL.

Worth noting for this clone: At one of its ends the junction is not consistent with the germline gene, which may arise from a read error. CDR3 sequence (DNA): TGTGCCAGCAGTGAAGCTTCGACAGGGGGCGCGGTCTCCACAAACTTC. Translating it yields CASSEASTGGAVSTNF. The V call is TRBV6-1, the J call TRBJ2-7; 10 nucleotides agree with TRBD1. Germline assignment: CDR1 MNHNS and CDR2 SASEGT. The CDR3 sequence is 16 residues long.

The genes are TRBV28 and TRBJ2-7; 9 bases match TRBD1. The ends lost 8 bases at V and 4 bases at J; junction bases unmatched: 9. This CDR3 spans 14 amino acids. Germline CDR1 reads MDHEN; CDR2 reads SYDVKM. CDR3 sequence (DNA): TGTGCCAGCGAACTGACAGGGGGAGAGTACGAGCAGTACTTC. This sequence encodes CASELTGGEYEQYF.

The V and J genes are TRBV27 and TRBJ1-2, with D perhaps matching TRBD1 (6 bases). The V gene's germline CDR1 is MNHEY and CDR2 SMNVEV (reference sequence). This CDR3 has 15 amino acids. With 1 base removed from V and 5 bases from J, the gap between germline ends came to 14 bases. The CDR3 DNA reads TGTGCCAGCAGTTTATTCAGGGGCGGGGGGTATGGCTACACCTTC. Protein product: CASSLFRGGGYGYTF.

The chain combines TRBV28 with TRBJ1-4, with D unresolved. CDR1 is MDHEN and CDR2 is SYDVKM in the germline V gene. Trimming took 8 bases from V and 4 from J, leaving 8 bases between them. The CDR3 spans 12 residues. The CDR3 is CASSQNNEKLFF. Written as DNA, the CDR3 is TGTGCCAGCTCCCAAAATAATGAAAAACTGTTTTTT.

The chain combines TRBV30 with TRBJ1-1; possible D gene TRBD1, 6 bases. V lost 1 base and J lost 5, with 17 bases in between. The CDR3 is 15 residues long. CDR1 and CDR2 (germline): GTSNPN, SVGIG (reference sequence). The CDR3 region is CAWSANRGARTEAFF. The CDR3 DNA reads as TGTGCCTGGAGTGCCAACCGGGGGGCACGGACTGAAGCTTTCTTT.

This clone has more than one count but fewer than ten. The rearrangement uses TRBV19 and TRBJ2-5; possibly TRBD2 for D (5 bases). This CDR3 spans 13 amino acids. Looked up from germline, CDR1 is LNHDA and CDR2 is SQIVND (reference sequence). Deletions cut 3 bases from V and 4 bases from J, with 9 bases between. The CDR3 DNA sequence: TGTGCCAGTAGTATGAGGGCGTCAGAGACCCAGTACTTC. It codes for CASSMRASETQYF.

This chain joins TRBV7-8 and TRBJ2-3, with D possibly TRBD2 on 6 matching bases. Between the trimmed V and J ends, which lost 1 base and 5 bases, there was a span of 7 bases. CDR3 length: 13 residues. Per germline, CDR1 SGHVS and CDR2 FQNEAQ. As DNA, the CDR3 is TGTGCCAGCAGCTTAGTGGGGGGAGATACGCAGTATTTT. Protein: CASSLVGGDTQYF.

The gene calls are TRBV28 and TRBJ1-5, with 8 bases lining up with TRBD1. V was pared by 5 bases and J by 4 bases, with 22 bases of the junction left unmatched. Germline V gives CDR1 MDHEN, CDR2 SYDVKM. This CDR3 comprises 20 residues. This CDR3 is CASSSIPWGQGQGGNQPQHF. CDR3 nucleotides: TGTGCCAGCAGTAGTATACCATGGGGTCAAGGACAGGGAGGAAATCAGCCCCAGCATTTT.

This clone is termed medium-sized. The chain couples TRBV7-9 to TRBJ1-2; D ambiguous. Per germline, CDR1 SEHNR and CDR2 FQNEAQ (reference sequence). The CDR3 contains 12 residues. Trimming pared 4 bases from V and 14 bases from J, leaving 17 bases between. As DNA, the CDR3 is TGTGCCAGCAGCTCCACCCCCTACAGAGGGACCTTC. Translating gives CASSSTPYRGTF. The full variable domain, its missing parts supplied by reference TRBV7-9 and TRBJ1-2, is DTGVSQNPRHKITKRGQNVTFRCDPISEHNRLYWYRQTLGQGPEFLTYFQNEAQLEKSRLLSDRFSAERPKGSFSTLEIQRTEQGDSAMYLCASSSTPYRGTFGSGTRLTVV.

The V gene is TRBV11-3, the J gene TRBJ2-2, with 9 bases identical to TRBD1. CDR3 length equals 14 residues. Germline CDR1 SGHNT, CDR2 YENEEA. Losses at the gene ends were 5 bases for V and 6 bases for J; bases not matched to a gene: 4. CDR3 coding DNA: TGTGCCAGCAGCAGGGGACAGGGTTCCGGGGAGCTGTTTTTT. Protein product: CASSRGQGSGELFF. The complete variable domain, with remaining parts taken from reference TRBV11-3 and TRBJ2-2, reads EAGVVQSPRYKIIEKKQPVAFWCNPISGHNTLYWYLQNLGQGPELLIRYENEEAVDDSQLPKDRFSAERLKGVDSTLKIQPAELGDSAVYLCASSRGQGSGELFFGEGSRLTVL.

This chain joins TRBV10-3 and TRBJ2-2; 7 positions agree with TRBD2. The germline CDR1 and CDR2 sequences are ENHRY and SYGVKD. Trimming at V came to 4 bases and at J to 7 bases, leaving 6 bases not matched to a gene. The CDR3 totals 14 residues. Here the CDR3 reads CAISGLAFGGELFF. The CDR3 bases are TGTGCCATCAGTGGACTAGCTTTCGGCGGGGAGCTGTTTTTT.

The rearrangement joins TRBV27 to TRBJ2-5; 7 nucleotides agree with TRBD2. The CDR3 covers 13 residues. CDR1 and CDR2 (germline): MNHEY, SMNVEV (reference sequence). With V trimmed by 5 bases and J by 4 bases, 4 bases remained unmatched. The CDR3 here is CASSGPGGETQYF. The CDR3 bases are TGTGCCAGCAGTGGGCCGGGGGGAGAGACCCAGTACTTC.

CDR3 amino acids: CATSRTRDSSGQSEQFF. CDR3 sequence (DNA): TGTGCCACCAGCAGAACCCGGGACAGCTCCGGACAGAGTGAGCAGTTCTTC. The V gene is TRBV15, the J gene TRBJ2-1, with 7 positions matching TRBD1. Germline values: CDR1 LNHNV, CDR2 YYDKDF (reference sequence). The CDR3 is made up of 17 amino acids. Trimming took 2 bases from V and 9 from J; bases not matched to a gene: 16.

The chain carries TRBV14 and TRBJ2-7, with 12 positions matching TRBD2. V trimming: 3 bases; J trimming: 2 bases; junction bases outside the gene matches: 17. Per the germline V gene, CDR1 is SGHDN and CDR2 is FVKESK. The CDR3 is made up of 20 amino acids. CDR3 region: CASSHRGGPLAGGQPYEQYF. CDR3 in DNA: TGTGCCAGCAGCCATAGGGGGGGGCCACTAGCGGGAGGACAGCCCTACGAGCAGTACTTC.

This chain uses TRBV27 with TRBJ1-2; D remains ambiguous. Trimming took 4 bases from V and 4 from J, leaving 10 bases between them. The CDR3 runs 13 residues. In germline, CDR1 is MNHEY, CDR2 SMNVEV (reference sequence). CDR3 bases: TGTGCCAGCAGTTACAGCAGTTCCTATGGCTACACCTTC. Its protein is CASSYSSSYGYTF.

The V gene is TRBV6-4, the J gene TRBJ2-2; perhaps TRBD1 as D (6 bases). CDR1 and CDR2 from the germline V gene are MRHNA and SNTAGT. V lost 4 bases to trimming and J lost 5 bases, with 11 bases between them. The CDR3 consists of 14 residues. This chain's CDR3 is CASSAQGETGELFF. The CDR3 DNA is TGTGCCAGCAGTGCACAGGGAGAGACCGGGGAGCTGTTTTTT.

The chain carries TRBV5-4 and TRBJ2-1, with a possible D match to TRBD1 (5 bases). V gave up 0 bases and J gave up 5 bases, with 18 bases separating them. The length of the CDR3 is 17 residues. The germline V gene encodes CDR1 SGHNT and CDR2 YYREEE (reference sequence). The CDR3 loop reads CASSLGPADTTNNEQFF. The CDR3 nucleotides read TGTGCCAGCAGCTTGGGACCCGCGGACACGACAAACAATGAGCAGTTCTTC.

The chain recombines TRBV27 with TRBJ2-7; 8 bases align to TRBD2. Per the germline V gene, CDR1 is MNHEY and CDR2 is SMNVEV (reference sequence). V was pared by 2 bases and J by 6 bases, with 0 bases of the junction left unmatched. The CDR3 has 12 amino acids. CDR3 nucleotide sequence: TGTGCCAGCAGTTTAGCGGGAGGCGAGCAGTACTTC. It is translated as CASSLAGGEQYF.